These 9 T cell receptor beta chains were all obtained from the same sample, sequenced in a study of blood T cell repertoires in COVID-19. TCRdb's copy holds only in-frame clones and misses some; the assay was immunoSEQ multiplex PCR. Here the sample spans about half a million clones, less than 90% being singletons. Specimen: PBMCs or T cells enriched from blood (not recorded which). These receptors all stem from a woman aged 55-70 years who had recovered from COVID-19.

The chain links TRBV3-1 (or the pseudogene TRBV3-2) to TRBJ1-1, with a tentative D call TRBD1 (5 bases). The V end was cut by 4 bases, the J end by 1 base, with 10 bases between. The length of the CDR3 is 14 residues. Germline-derived CDR1 and CDR2 are LGHDT and YNNKEL (reference sequence). Here the CDR3 reads CASSPRGTNTEAFF. The CDR3, as DNA: TGTGCCAGCAGCCCCCGGGGGACGAACACTGAAGCTTTCTTT.

This chain uses TRBV20-1 with TRBJ1-2, with 7 bases matching TRBD1. The CDR3 extends over 12 amino acids. The junction had 4 bases not matched to a gene; V was cut back by 3 bases and J by 6 bases. Per germline, CDR1 DFQATT and CDR2 SNEGSKA (reference sequence). CDR3 coding DNA: TGCAGTGCTAGTGAAGGGGGCAATGGCTACACCTTC. Translation: CSASEGGNGYTF.

The chain combines TRBV12-3 or TRBV12-4 with TRBJ1-2, with a tentative D call TRBD1 (5 bases). CDR3 size: 13 residues. V was shortened by 3 bases and J by 7 bases, with 12 bases between the two germline ends. CDR3 in amino acids: CASSFWGGSGYTF. Here the CDR3 DNA reads TGTGCCAGCAGTTTCTGGGGGGGTAGTGGCTACACCTTC.

The chain recombines TRBV6-5 with TRBJ1-2, with 11 bases matching TRBD1. V lost 5 bases and J lost 12; bases outside the gene matches: 11. The CDR3 runs 14 residues. Germline V lookup: CDR1 MNHEY, CDR2 SVGAGI. The DNA of the CDR3 is TGTGCCAGCAGTACTACAAGGACAGGGGGCGCCCACACCTTC. This sequence encodes CASSTTRTGGAHTF.

The gene calls are TRBV6-5 and TRBJ2-6; a possible D gene is TRBD1 (5 bases). V was clipped by 2 bases and J by 5 bases, with 7 bases between them. This CDR3 has 14 amino acids. The V gene's germline CDR1 is MNHEY and CDR2 SVGAGI. This CDR3 reads CASSYQDRANVLTF. CDR3 DNA: TGTGCCAGCAGTTACCAGGACAGGGCCAACGTCCTGACTTTC.

The chain carries TRBV2 and TRBJ1-3, with 10 bases that match TRBD1. CDR3 length: 14 amino acids. J lost 4 bases, V lost 10 bases, and 7 bases had no gene match. CDR1 is SNHLY, CDR2 FYNNEI, per germline. The CDR3 loop reads CATRQGAAGNTIYF. As DNA, the CDR3 is TGTGCCACCAGACAGGGGGCTGCGGGAAACACCATATATTTT.

This chain links TRBV6-2 or TRBV6-3 with TRBJ1-2, with D maybe TRBD1 (5 bases). Trimming stripped 0 bases from V and 8 bases from J, with 22 bases between. The V gene's germline CDR1 is MNHEY and CDR2 SVGEGT. There are 17 residues in the CDR3. Here the CDR3 reads CASSYSLSVRLAGGYTF. The CDR3 bases are TGTGCCAGCAGTTACTCACTGTCGGTTCGACTTGCAGGGGGCTACACCTTC.

The chain joins TRBV19 to TRBJ1-6; 8 bases match TRBD1. Germline CDR1 reads LNHDA; CDR2 reads SQIVND (reference sequence). The CDR3 extends over 15 amino acids. V gave up 3 bases and J gave up 8 bases; unmatched junction bases: 6. The CDR3 nucleotides are TGTGCCAGTAGTATTGACGGACAGGGATATTCACCCCTCCACTTT. Protein sequence: CASSIDGQGYSPLHF.

This sequence joins TRBV20-1 and TRBJ1-1; D gene uncertain. V lost 0 bases and J lost 7, with 6 bases in between. Germline V CDR1 and CDR2: DFQATT, SNEGSKA (reference sequence). CDR3 length: 11 amino acids. CDR3 DNA: TGCAGTGCTAGAGATCGTCTTGAAGCTTTCTTT. Protein: CSARDRLEAFF.